These 31 T cell receptor beta chains were sequenced from one sample in a study of shared clonotypes between healthy human individuals. Here immunoSEQ multiplex PCR was the method, and the copy in TCRdb shows in-frame clones only, minus some. The sample has about 1.5 million clones, nearly 99% seen once; the top ten hold less than 0.55%. Sequencing used naive CD4+ T cells sorted from blood. The subset: CD45RA+ positively selected. The receptor source for this set is a man younger than 40 in good health.

V usage is TRBV27 and J usage is TRBJ1-5; the D gene is possibly TRBD1 (5 bases). Germline loops: CDR1 MNHEY, CDR2 SMNVEV (reference sequence). V was trimmed by 5 bases and J by 0 bases, leaving 11 bases between them. The CDR3 sequence is 15 residues long. CDR3 in DNA: TGTGCCAGCAGTGCAACAGGTTATAGCAATCAGCCCCAGCATTTT. Its protein product is CASSATGYSNQPQHF.

V is TRBV9 and J is TRBJ1-1, with a weak D call TRBD1 (6 bases). The CDR3 runs to 14 residues. V gave up 1 base and J gave up 4 bases, with 11 bases separating them. Germline V gene sequence: CDR1 SGDLS, CDR2 YYNGEE. CDR3 loop: CASSVTGQSTEAFF. In DNA form, the CDR3 reads TGTGCCAGCAGCGTAACAGGGCAGAGCACTGAAGCTTTCTTT.

On this clone itself: One end of the junction is discordant with germline, which a read error may explain. V is TRBV7-7 and J is TRBJ2-1, with D possibly matching TRBD1 (5 bases). CDR3 size: 13 residues. Per germline, CDR1 SSHAT and CDR2 FNYEAQ (reference sequence). As DNA, the CDR3 is TGTGCTAGCAGCAATGGACACTACAATGAGCAGTTCTTC. Translating it yields CASSNGHYNEQFF. The full variable domain, in which reference TRBV7-7 and TRBJ2-1 provide the parts outside the CDR3, is GAGVSQSPRYKVTKRGQDVTLRCDPISSHATLYWYQQALGQGPEFLTYFNYEAQPDKSGLPSDRFSAERPEGSISTLTIQRTEQRDSAMYRCASSNGHYNEQFFGPGTRLTVL.

The J gene is TRBJ2-1, the V gene TRBV5-6, with D perhaps being TRBD1 or TRBD2 (5 bases each). This CDR3 comprises 14 residues. The V and J ends lost 5 bases and 6 bases respectively, with 15 bases between them. In germline, CDR1 is SGHDT, CDR2 YYEEEE. For the CDR3, the DNA is TGTGCCAGCAGGCCCGAGGGGCCAGGCAATGAGCAGTTCTTC. Protein: CASRPEGPGNEQFF. Drawing the rest from reference TRBV5-6 and TRBJ2-1, the complete variable domain is DAGVTQSPTHLIKTRGQQVTLRCSPKSGHDTVSWYQQALGQGPQFIFQYYEEEERQRGNFPDRFSGHQFPNYSSELNVNALLLGDSALYLCASRPEGPGNEQFFGPGTRLTVL.

This clone appeared a single time. CDR3 in amino acids: CASSPRDRANTEAFF. Written as DNA, the CDR3 is TGTGCCAGCAGCCCGCGGGACAGGGCGAACACTGAAGCTTTCTTT. This sequence joins TRBV5-4 and TRBJ1-1, with 9 bases aligning to TRBD1. The germline gives CDR1 SGHNT, CDR2 YYREEE (reference sequence). Trimming took 4 bases from V and 1 from J; bases not matched to a gene: 5. The CDR3 is made up of 15 amino acids.

The genes are TRBV10-2 and TRBJ2-7, with D hard to call. The CDR3 length is 15 residues. The V gene's germline CDR1 is WSHSY and CDR2 SAAADI. V was pared by 4 bases and J by 2 bases, with 15 bases between. CDR3 nucleotides: TGCGCCAGCAGTGGTCCCGTTCTGACTGCCTACGAGCAGTACTTC. Amino acid sequence: CASSGPVLTAYEQYF.

The genes are TRBV7-2 and TRBJ2-5; D call uncertain. The germline CDR1 and CDR2 sequences are SGHTA and FQGNSA. This CDR3 is 15 amino acids long. V was trimmed by 5 bases and J by 5 bases, leaving 18 bases between them. CDR3 in amino acids: CASSPTPPGWETQYF. In nucleotides, the CDR3 is TGTGCCAGCAGCCCCACCCCCCCGGGTTGGGAGACCCAGTACTTC.

This clone appeared once. The gene calls are TRBV5-4 and TRBJ2-7; 9 bases line up with TRBD1. The CDR3 sequence is 15 residues long. The ends lost 4 bases at V and 3 bases at J; junction bases unmatched: 8. Germline V gene sequence: CDR1 SGHNT, CDR2 YYREEE (reference sequence). The CDR3 nucleotides are TGTGCCAGCAGCGAGGTCCCGGGACAGGGCTACGAGCAGTACTTC. Encoded protein: CASSEVPGQGYEQYF.

V is TRBV4-1 and J is TRBJ2-1; D might be TRBD1 (5 bases). V was shortened by 1 base and J by 6 bases, with 13 bases between the two germline ends. Germline V gene data show CDR1 as MGHRA and CDR2 as YSYEKL. The CDR3 is made up of 15 amino acids. The CDR3: CASSQVVRRANEQFF. Here the CDR3 DNA reads TGCGCCAGCAGCCAAGTGGTTCGCAGGGCCAATGAGCAGTTCTTC.

This rearrangement joins TRBV28 to TRBJ1-1; D remains ambiguous. CDR3 length: 15 amino acids. Trimming left V 5 bases short and J 1 base short, with 14 bases between. Germline CDR1 MDHEN, CDR2 SYDVKM. The CDR3 nucleotides read TGTGCCAGCAGTCCCCGGGGTAGACCGAACACTGAAGCTTTCTTT. Amino acid sequence: CASSPRGRPNTEAFF.

The chain couples TRBV6-6 to TRBJ2-1; D possibly uses TRBD1 or TRBD2 (5 bases each). Trimming pared 8 bases from V and 1 base from J, leaving 12 bases between. CDR1 is MNHNY and CDR2 is SVGAGI in the germline V gene (reference sequence). The CDR3 sequence is 14 residues long. CDR3 sequence (DNA): TGTGCCAGCGGCACCGGGGCGTCCTACAATGAGCAGTTCTTC. This translates into CASGTGASYNEQFF.

The genes are TRBV7-6 and TRBJ2-2; TRBD2 agrees at 10 bases. CDR3 length: 18 residues. The trim removed 3 bases at V and 1 base at J, leaving 8 bases unmatched. Germline V CDR1 and CDR2: SGHVS, FNYEAQ. DNA of the CDR3: TGTGCCAGCAGCTTCCACCCAGCGGGAGGGCTGAACACCGGGGAGCTGTTTTTT. This gives the protein CASSFHPAGGLNTGELFF. The variable domain in full, completed from reference TRBV7-6 and TRBJ2-2, reads GAGVSQSPRYKVTKRGQDVALRCDPISGHVSLYWYRQALGQGPEFLTYFNYEAQQDKSGLPNDRFSAERPEGSISTLTIQRTEQRDSAMYRCASSFHPAGGLNTGELFFGEGSRLTVL.

This chain uses TRBV6-5 with TRBJ1-1; no clear D gene. V shed 6 bases and J shed 0 bases, with 14 bases lying between them. This CDR3 comprises 15 residues. Germline V gives CDR1 MNHEY, CDR2 SVGAGI. The CDR3 sequence is CASSRFRPMNTEAFF. The CDR3 DNA follows: TGTGCCAGCAGCAGATTCCGGCCTATGAACACTGAAGCTTTCTTT.

The V and J genes are TRBV5-8 and TRBJ2-7; the D gene is possibly TRBD2 (5 bases). The V end lost 6 bases, the J end lost 6 bases, and 13 bases lay between the germline ends. The CDR3 sequence is 12 residues long. Looked up from germline, CDR1 is SGHTS and CDR2 is YDEGEE. The CDR3 spells CASMEETTEQYF. The CDR3 DNA reads as TGTGCCAGCATGGAAGAGACTACCGAGCAGTACTTC. Together with reference TRBV5-8 and TRBJ2-7, the CDR3 gives the full variable domain: EAGVTQSPTHLIKTRGQQATLRCSPISGHTSVYWYQQALGLGLQFLLWYDEGEERNRGNFPPRFSGRQFPNYSSELNVNALELEDSALYLCASMEETTEQYFGPGTRLTVT.

This clone was seen once. This sequence joins TRBV2 and TRBJ1-4; the D is unclear. With 2 bases removed from V and 3 bases from J, the gap between germline ends came to 7 bases. The CDR3 runs to 14 residues. CDR1 is SNHLY and CDR2 is FYNNEI in the germline V gene. In nucleotides, the CDR3 is TGTGCCAGCAGTGAACGGGTAGCTAATGAAAAACTGTTTTTT. It encodes CASSERVANEKLFF. Filled out from reference TRBV2 and TRBJ1-4, the complete variable domain reads EPEVTQTPSHQVTQMGQEVILRCVPISNHLYFYWYRQILGQKVEFLVSFYNNEISEKSEIFDDQFSVERPDGSNFTLKIRSTKLEDSAMYFCASSERVANEKLFFGSGTQLSVL.

This sequence joins TRBV19 and TRBJ2-7; a possible D gene is TRBD2 (6 bases). V was pared by 4 bases and J by 7 bases, with 17 bases between. CDR1 and CDR2 from the germline V gene are LNHDA and SQIVND (reference sequence). This CDR3 spans 14 amino acids. Here the CDR3 reads CASSTPGTWGEQYF. In nucleotides, the CDR3 is TGTGCCAGTAGTACTCCCGGGACTTGGGGAGAGCAGTACTTC.

The chain joins TRBV5-5 to TRBJ2-2, with D possibly matching TRBD1 (6 bases). CDR1 and CDR2 (germline): SGHKS, YYEKEE (reference sequence). V dropped 2 bases and J dropped 7 bases, with 9 bases sitting between them. This CDR3 comprises 13 residues. The DNA for the CDR3 is TGTGCCAGCAGCTTATCAGGGGTCGGGGAGCTGTTTTTT. This gives the protein CASSLSGVGELFF.

The chain carries TRBV10-3 and TRBJ2-2, with 8 nucleotides matching TRBD2. Germline CDR1 ENHRY, CDR2 SYGVKD. V trimming: 7 bases; J trimming: 5 bases; junction bases outside the gene matches: 9. CDR3 length equals 15 residues. CDR3 bases: TGTGCCATCACTGCGGGGGGATGGGAAACCGGGGAGCTGTTTTTT. Its protein product is CAITAGGWETGELFF.

J is TRBJ2-4 and V is TRBV7-2; possibly TRBD1 for D (5 bases). This CDR3 region has 13 residues. The germline V gene encodes CDR1 SGHTA and CDR2 FQGNSA. V was shortened by 2 bases and J by 8 bases, with 10 bases between the two germline ends. The CDR3 sequence: CASSLMQGDIQYF. In DNA, the CDR3 is TGTGCCAGCAGCTTAATGCAGGGTGACATTCAGTACTTC.

This sequence joins TRBV4-1 and TRBJ1-5; D call uncertain. V was shortened by 0 bases and J by 5 bases, with 14 bases between the two germline ends. From germline, CDR1 is MGHRA and CDR2 YSYEKL. The CDR3 is made up of 16 amino acids. This chain's CDR3 is CASSQDSGVGDQPQHF. The CDR3 bases are TGCGCCAGCAGCCAAGATTCAGGAGTTGGGGATCAGCCCCAGCATTTT.

The V call is TRBV5-1, the J call TRBJ2-3, with 8 bases aligning to TRBD2. Germline CDR1 and CDR2: SGHRS and YFSETQ. The CDR3 has 14 amino acids. V was pared by 2 bases and J by 4 bases, with 3 bases of the junction left unmatched. The CDR3 DNA sequence: TGCGCCAGCAGCTTTGGCGGGAGGTCAGATACGCAGTATTTT. It yields the protein CASSFGGRSDTQYF.

The chain carries TRBV7-2 and TRBJ2-3; the D gene is possibly TRBD1 (6 bases). The CDR3 consists of 15 residues. Trimming shortened V by 3 bases and J by 3 bases, and 13 bases separated the two germline ends. CDR1 is SGHTA, CDR2 FQGNSA, per germline. The CDR3 region is CASSLPRDMTDTQYF. CDR3 bases: TGTGCCAGCAGCTTGCCCAGGGACATGACAGATACGCAGTATTTT.

The chain recombines TRBV6-5 with TRBJ2-7; D is unresolved. The germline V and J ends were trimmed by 2 bases and 8 bases, with 13 bases remaining between them. The CDR3 sequence is 13 residues long. CDR1 and CDR2 from the germline V gene are MNHEY and SVGAGI. For the CDR3, the DNA is TGTGCCAGCAGTTACGATCCCCCGGGCCAGCAGTACTTC. Translated, it gives CASSYDPPGQQYF.

V is TRBV14 and J is TRBJ2-7, with D possibly being TRBD1 (6 bases). Deletions cut 4 bases from V and 1 base from J, with 11 bases between. The CDR3 length is 14 residues. Germline V gene data show CDR1 as SGHDN and CDR2 as FVKESK. The CDR3 sequence is CASSRPDRSYEQYF. The CDR3 DNA reads TGTGCCAGCAGCCGGCCGGACAGATCCTACGAGCAGTACTTC.

This sequence joins TRBV5-6 and TRBJ2-7; 11 nucleotides agree with TRBD2. J lost 2 bases, V lost 6 bases, and 10 bases had no gene match. The germline V gene has CDR1 SGHDT and CDR2 YYEEEE. The CDR3 consists of 16 residues. The CDR3 region is CASTTLGLAGAYEQYF. DNA of the CDR3: TGTGCCAGCACCACCCTAGGACTAGCGGGCGCCTACGAGCAGTACTTC.

This sequence joins TRBV5-1 and TRBJ1-1; 7 nucleotides align to TRBD1. The junction had 8 bases not matched to a gene; V was cut back by 3 bases and J by 0 bases. The CDR3 extends over 16 amino acids. Germline V gene data show CDR1 as SGHRS and CDR2 as YFSETQ. The CDR3 coding sequence is TGCGCCAGCAGCTCCACGACAGGGCGATTGAACACTGAAGCTTTCTTT. Residues: CASSSTTGRLNTEAFF.

The chain carries TRBV30 and TRBJ2-5; D uncertain. The CDR3 sequence is 13 residues long. The germline V gene has CDR1 GTSNPN and CDR2 SVGIG (reference sequence). Trimming took off 0 bases at V and 3 bases at J, with 8 bases between the two ends. The chain's CDR3 is CAWSVRSKETQYF. The CDR3 nucleotides are TGTGCCTGGAGTGTACGTTCCAAAGAGACCCAGTACTTC.

V usage is TRBV27 and J usage is TRBJ1-3, with no clear D. The CDR3 totals 17 residues. Germline CDR1 MNHEY, CDR2 SMNVEV (reference sequence). The V end was cut by 6 bases, the J end by 0 bases, with 18 bases between. The CDR3 protein is CASSHIGRAFSGNTIYF. The CDR3 nucleotides read TGTGCCAGCAGCCACATTGGACGGGCCTTCTCTGGAAACACCATATATTTT.

This rearrangement joins TRBV11-2 to TRBJ2-3; D is ambiguous. The CDR3 has 13 amino acids. Trimming removed 5 bases from V and 2 bases from J, with 8 bases in between. CDR1 is SGHAT and CDR2 is FQNNGV in the germline V gene. CDR3 coding DNA: TGTGCCAGCAGCAACCGTCACACAGATACGCAGTATTTT. Protein: CASSNRHTDTQYF. Complete variable domain (other parts from reference TRBV11-2 and TRBJ2-3): EAGVAQSPRYKIIEKRQSVAFWCNPISGHATLYWYQQILGQGPKLLIQFQNNGVVDDSQLPKDRFSAERLKGVDSTLKIQPAKLEDSAVYLCASSNRHTDTQYFGPGTRLTVL.

V and J are TRBV30 and TRBJ1-5; no clear D gene. V dropped 0 bases and J dropped 0 bases, with 9 bases sitting between them. Germline V gives CDR1 GTSNPN, CDR2 SVGIG (reference sequence). This CDR3 region has 15 residues. The CDR3: CAWSVQGYSNQPQHF. CDR3 DNA sequence: TGTGCCTGGAGTGTACAAGGGTATAGCAATCAGCCCCAGCATTTT.

J is TRBJ1-5 and V is TRBV7-8; 7 nucleotides agree with TRBD1. The V segment lost 1 base and the J segment 1 base; nucleotides outside the gene matches: 1. The CDR3 runs 15 residues. Germline values: CDR1 SGHVS, CDR2 FQNEAQ. DNA for the CDR3: TGTGCCAGCAGCTTAGAACAGGGGAGCAATCAGCCCCAGCATTTT. Protein product: CASSLEQGSNQPQHF.